The 8 T cell receptor beta chains presented below share a single source sample, sequenced in a study of graft-versus-host responses after intestinal transplantation. Produced via immunoSEQ multiplex PCR; TCRdb's table is partial and in-frame only. The profile shows fewer than 45,000 clones, roughly 90% of them singletons. The sequenced sample was PBMCs, obtained 524 days after transplant. The source is a human patient who received an intestinal transplant, so some T cells may come from the graft donor.

The rearrangement uses TRBV7-3 and TRBJ2-1; no definite D call. Between the trimmed V and J ends, which lost 5 bases and 0 bases, there was a span of 14 bases. The CDR3 runs to 16 residues. Germline V gene lookup returns CDR1 SGHTA and CDR2 FQGTGA. The CDR3 bases are TGTGCCAGCAGCCCGACGACGGGTAGCTCCTACAATGAGCAGTTCTTC. Translating it yields CASSPTTGSSYNEQFF.

The J gene is TRBJ2-5, the V gene TRBV28; D call uncertain. There are 11 residues in the CDR3. The V and J ends lost 11 bases and 5 bases respectively, with 12 bases between them. Germline V gene lookup returns CDR1 MDHEN and CDR2 SYDVKM. CDR3 DNA: TGTGCCTATTTGAATGGGGAGACCCAGTACTTC. It encodes CAYLNGETQYF.

J is TRBJ1-2 and V is TRBV28; TRBD1 might be the D (6 bases). Germline CDR1 reads MDHEN; CDR2 reads SYDVKM. The CDR3 covers 13 residues. The ends were cut back, 8 bases at V and 1 base at J, with 11 bases in the middle. The CDR3 loop reads CASGRGRNYGYTF. DNA of the CDR3: TGTGCCAGCGGTCGGGGGCGTAACTATGGCTACACCTTC.

This CDR3 is CACLPGNTIYF. The CDR3 DNA reads TGTGCCTGCCTCCCTGGAAACACCATATATTTT. The V call is TRBV30, the J call TRBJ1-3, with no clear D. The germline V gene encodes CDR1 GTSNPN and CDR2 SVGIG (reference sequence). Trimming removed 6 bases at V and 2 bases at J, with 5 bases between. This CDR3 is 11 amino acids long.

The genes are TRBV15 and TRBJ2-1; possible D gene TRBD1, 6 bases. The length of the CDR3 is 15 residues. V lost 0 bases to trimming and J lost 7 bases, with 13 bases between them. Per germline, CDR1 LNHNV and CDR2 YYDKDF (reference sequence). As DNA, the CDR3 is TGTGCCACCAGCAGAGAGGGACACCCGCTTAATGAGCAGTTCTTC. Its translation: CATSREGHPLNEQFF.

The rearrangement joins TRBV5-6 to TRBJ2-4; 7 bases are a match to TRBD1. J was trimmed by 3 bases and V by 4 bases; bases with no gene match: 10. This CDR3 is built from 16 residues. Per the germline V gene, CDR1 is SGHDT and CDR2 is YYEEEE. The CDR3 bases are TGTGCCAGCAGCGAAGGACAGGTTATCATCAAAAACATTCAGTACTTC. Translation: CASSEGQVIIKNIQYF.

V usage is TRBV19 and J usage is TRBJ2-7; D is tentatively TRBD1 or TRBD2 (6 bases each). The CDR3 is 15 residues long. V dropped 3 bases and J dropped 2 bases, with 14 bases sitting between them. CDR1 and CDR2 from the germline V gene are LNHDA and SQIVND (reference sequence). The CDR3 nucleotides are TGTGCCAGTAGTATCGTGGGGGGCTCCACCTACGAGCAGTACTTC. Its protein product is CASSIVGGSTYEQYF.

This clone has a single count. The chain couples TRBV5-1 to TRBJ2-5; 7 bases are a match to TRBD1. The CDR3 is 14 amino acids. Germline CDR1 and CDR2: SGHRS and YFSETQ. J gave up 1 base and V 4 bases, and 4 bases lay outside the gene matches. CDR3 coding DNA: TGCGCCAGCAGCCCCGACAGGGCCCAAGAGACCCAGTACTTC. Translating it yields CASSPDRAQETQYF. Full variable domain (missing parts from reference TRBV5-1 and TRBJ2-5): KAGVTQTPRYLIKTRGQQVTLSCSPISGHRSVSWYQQTPGQGLQFLFEYFSETQRNKGNFPGRFSGRQFSNSRSEMNVSTLELGDSALYLCASSPDRAQETQYFGPGTRLLVL.